This T cell receptor beta chain derives from a study of blood T cell repertoires in COVID-19. About the research overall: The analysed material was cDNA or gDNA that came from T cells, B-cell-depleted T cells, or PBMCs.

Original data processing: Quantification of nucleated cells was approximated via reference gene primer amplification. The protocol was immunoSEQ multiplex PCR, while the TCRdb copy is restricted to in-frame clones and leaves out a portion. Clone size and V and J calls were adopted from that table, with D and trimming inferred from the DNA. The data show roughly 230,000 clones, with about 85% seen just once and approximately 6.3% held by the top ten. The CDR3 totals 14 residues. V lost 0 bases and J 4 bases, leaving 9 bases between the germline ends. The germline gives CDR1 MNHEY, CDR2 SVGAGI. The V gene is TRBV6-5, the J gene TRBJ1-1; D gene unclear. Sequences were obtained from peripheral blood. The receptor was isolated from a woman aged 60-75 years with active or convalescent COVID-19. In DNA, the CDR3 is TGTGCCAGCAGTTACTCCCCACAGAGCACTGAAGCTTTCTTT. Residues: CASSYSPQSTEAFF.